These 4 T cell receptor beta chains were sequenced from one sample in a study of shared clonotypes between healthy human individuals. Method: immunoSEQ multiplex PCR; TCRdb's copy keeps in-frame clones and lacks some. The table lists about 980,000 clones, less than 85% of them singletons. The source material was memory CD4+ T cells sorted from blood. Described subset: CD45RA-negative fraction. The receptors were gathered from a young man in good health.

This clone was seen at least ten times. Written as DNA, the CDR3 is TGTGCCTGGAGGGGGACTAGCGGCTTCTACGAGCAGTACTTC. It yields the protein CAWRGTSGFYEQYF. The gene calls are TRBV30 and TRBJ2-7; 11 bases match TRBD2. From germline, CDR1 is GTSNPN and CDR2 SVGIG (reference sequence). This CDR3 is built from 14 residues. After removal of 3 bases from V and 3 bases from J, the junction contained 4 bases not matched to a gene.

The chain recombines TRBV7-8 with TRBJ2-7, with 9 nucleotides matching TRBD1. V shed 8 bases and J 3 bases; nucleotides not matched to a gene: 8. The CDR3 length is 14 residues. Germline values: CDR1 SGHVS, CDR2 FQNEAQ. CDR3: CASRSRDRVYEQYF. The DNA for the CDR3 is TGTGCCAGCCGTTCCCGGGACAGGGTCTACGAGCAGTACTTC.

V is TRBV28 and J is TRBJ2-3; D is undetermined. Trimming removed 6 bases at V and 2 bases at J, with 6 bases between. The length of the CDR3 is 12 residues. CDR1 is MDHEN and CDR2 is SYDVKM in the germline V gene. In nucleotides, the CDR3 is TGTGCCAGCAGCTCGAACACAGATACGCAGTATTTT. Translating gives CASSSNTDTQYF.

The J gene is TRBJ2-5, the V gene TRBV9; 12 bases match TRBD2. The germline gives CDR1 SGDLS, CDR2 YYNGEE. The trim removed 3 bases at V and 1 base at J, leaving 7 bases unmatched. The CDR3 consists of 17 residues. The CDR3 DNA reads TGTGCCAGCAGCGCCCGACGGACTAGCGGGGCCCAAGAGACCCAGTACTTC. It codes for CASSARRTSGAQETQYF.